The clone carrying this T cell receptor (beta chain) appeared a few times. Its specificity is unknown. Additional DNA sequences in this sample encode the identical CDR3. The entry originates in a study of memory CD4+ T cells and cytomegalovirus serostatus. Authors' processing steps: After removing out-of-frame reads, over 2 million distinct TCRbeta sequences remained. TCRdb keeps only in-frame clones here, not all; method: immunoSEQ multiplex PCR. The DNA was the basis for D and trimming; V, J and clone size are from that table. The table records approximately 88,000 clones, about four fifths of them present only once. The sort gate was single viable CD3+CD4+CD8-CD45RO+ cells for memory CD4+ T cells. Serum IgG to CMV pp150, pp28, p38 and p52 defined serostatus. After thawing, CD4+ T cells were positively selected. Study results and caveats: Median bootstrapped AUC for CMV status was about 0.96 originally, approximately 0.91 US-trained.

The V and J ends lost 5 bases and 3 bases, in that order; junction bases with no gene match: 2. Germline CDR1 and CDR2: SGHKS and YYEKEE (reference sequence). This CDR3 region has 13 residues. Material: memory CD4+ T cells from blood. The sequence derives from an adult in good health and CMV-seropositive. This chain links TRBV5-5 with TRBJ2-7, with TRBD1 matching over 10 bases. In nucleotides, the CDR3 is TGTGCCAGCAGTCGGGACAGGGGCTACGAGCAGTACTTC. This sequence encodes CASSRDRGYEQYF.